What follows is one T cell receptor beta chain and its context. These data are taken from a study of control samples from healthy donors and cancer patients. V trimming: 3 bases; J trimming: 6 bases; junction bases outside the gene matches: 11. The length of the CDR3 is 15 residues. Germline CDR1 is SGDLS and CDR2 is YYNGEE. Data came from immunoSEQ multiplex PCR; TCRdb stores just in-frame clones and leaves some out. The sample consists of about 130,000 clones, just under 95% of them appearing once. The clonotype comes from a man aged 18 to 29 in good health. The sample consisted of blood. The chain links TRBV9 to TRBJ1-2, with TRBD1 identical over 7 bases. The CDR3 nucleotides read TGTGCCAGCAGCGCCCTCGGCAGGGGGGCGGATGGCTACACCTTC. Translating gives CASSALGRGADGYTF.